These 31 T cell receptor beta chains were all obtained from the same sample, sequenced in a study of T cell repertoires in cytomegalovirus infection. These TCRs are of unknown antigen specificity. TCRdb ran MiXCR on the reads and lists one entry per CDR3 protein. The sample has nearly 700,000 distinct CDR3 sequences, approximately 33% seen once. Sequences were derived from cultured PBMCs, sampled from culture after CMV antigen stimulation. Receptor source: a human donor in good health (CMV status not recorded). Some clones in this sample may be carry-over from other donors' samples.

This clonotype was recorded a few times. J is TRBJ2-1 and V is TRBV12-3 or TRBV12-4; 10 bases are a match to TRBD2. This CDR3 has 15 amino acids. V gave up 7 bases and J gave up 8 bases; unmatched junction bases: 11. The CDR3 bases are TGTGCCAGCAACGCCGGACTAGCGGAGCTCGATGAGCAGTTCTTC. It yields the protein CASNAGLAELDEQFF.

This chain links TRBV2 with TRBJ2-5; possible D gene TRBD2, 6 bases. CDR1 and CDR2 (germline): SNHLY, FYNNEI. Deletions cut 7 bases from V and 5 bases from J, with 17 bases between. This CDR3 is 14 amino acids long. CDR3 loop: CASKRVGGEETQYF. The CDR3, as DNA: TGTGCCAGCAAGAGGGTCGGGGGTGAGGAGACCCAGTACTTC.

The sample holds a few counts of this clonotype. The chain has TRBV7-2 and TRBJ1-2; TRBD1 matches at 7 bases. Germline V gene sequence: CDR1 SGHTA, CDR2 FQGNSA. The ends lost 5 bases at V and 4 bases at J; junction bases unmatched: 7. This CDR3 spans 14 amino acids. The CDR3 sequence is CASSAKGARYGYTF. CDR3 bases: TGTGCCAGCAGCGCCAAGGGGGCGCGCTATGGCTACACCTTC.

The V gene is TRBV6-2 or TRBV6-3, the J gene TRBJ1-2; 8 bases match TRBD1. The ends lost 6 bases at V and 5 bases at J; junction bases unmatched: 8. Germline values: CDR1 MNHEY, CDR2 SVGEGT. CDR3 length: 14 amino acids. The CDR3 region is CASSRPGTGYGYTF. DNA for the CDR3: TGTGCCAGCAGCCGCCCCGGGACAGGTTATGGCTACACCTTC.

The rearrangement joins TRBV20-1 to TRBJ2-3; no firm D call. Germline V gives CDR1 DFQATT, CDR2 SNEGSKA (reference sequence). Trimming took 2 bases from V and 0 from J, leaving 9 bases between them. The length of the CDR3 is 14 residues. This CDR3 is CSARPPTSTDTQYF. For the CDR3, the DNA is TGCAGTGCTAGACCCCCAACTAGCACAGATACGCAGTATTTT.

J is TRBJ2-7 and V is TRBV19; the D is unclear. V gave up 6 bases and J gave up 0 bases, with 12 bases separating them. The length of the CDR3 is 14 residues. Germline CDR1 is LNHDA and CDR2 is SQIVND (reference sequence). The CDR3 DNA sequence: TGTGCCAGTAGCCCCTCTGAAAACTCCTACGAGCAGTACTTC. This translates into CASSPSENSYEQYF.

This clonotype was counted only a few times. J is TRBJ2-7 and V is TRBV7-9, with unresolved D. Germline assignment: CDR1 SEHNR and CDR2 FQNEAQ (reference sequence). V gave up 5 bases and J gave up 2 bases, with 10 bases separating them. The CDR3 spans 13 residues. The CDR3 DNA reads TGTGCCAGCAGCCCTCGGTCCCCCTACGAGCAGTACTTC. Encoded protein: CASSPRSPYEQYF.

The sample holds a few counts of this clonotype. V gene TRBV23-1 combines with J gene TRBJ2-3; TRBD2 might be the D (5 bases). TRBV23-1 is an ORF; its function is uncertain. Trimming took off 4 bases at V and 1 base at J, with 24 bases between the two ends. The CDR3 spans 19 residues. This chain's CDR3 is CASSRPGPPEVWGTDTQYF. The CDR3 DNA sequence: TGCGCCAGCAGTCGTCCTGGACCCCCGGAGGTGTGGGGCACAGATACGCAGTATTTT.

Here the CDR3 DNA reads TGTGCCAGCACTATGGGGCAGGGTGGAGGCTACACCTTC. This gives the protein CASTMGQGGGYTF. The chain carries TRBV2 and TRBJ1-2; weak D call: TRBD1 (5 bases). Trimming pared 7 bases from V and 8 bases from J, leaving 17 bases between. Germline V gene lookup returns CDR1 SNHLY and CDR2 FYNNEI. The CDR3 is made up of 13 amino acids.

Here the CDR3 DNA reads TGTGCTAGTGGTTTGATCCCGGAGACCCAGTACTTC. It is translated as CASGLIPETQYF. The chain has TRBV12-5 and TRBJ2-5; D ambiguous. Per the germline V gene, CDR1 is LGHNT and CDR2 is FRNRAP. The CDR3 covers 12 residues. V was cut by 2 bases and J by 5 bases, with 6 bases left in between.

The chain recombines TRBV6-6 with TRBJ2-7, with 7 nucleotides matching TRBD1. Germline CDR1 reads MNHNY; CDR2 reads SVGAGI (reference sequence). Trimming took 5 bases from V and 4 from J; bases not matched to a gene: 8. The CDR3 extends over 14 amino acids. The CDR3 protein is CASSGEGARYEQYF. The CDR3 DNA reads TGTGCCAGCAGTGGCGAGGGGGCGCGGTACGAGCAGTACTTC.

The genes are TRBV27 and TRBJ1-1, with D possibly matching TRBD1 (5 bases). Trimming removed 3 bases from V and 1 base from J, with 12 bases in between. Looked up from germline, CDR1 is MNHEY and CDR2 is SMNVEV (reference sequence). CDR3 length equals 15 residues. CDR3 protein: CASSFRGGRNTEAFF. CDR3 DNA: TGTGCCAGCAGTTTCCGGGGGGGTCGGAACACTGAAGCTTTCTTT.

The chain recombines TRBV12-3 or TRBV12-4 with TRBJ2-3; D not certain. Trimming pared 4 bases from V and 9 bases from J, leaving 14 bases between. The CDR3 runs to 13 residues. CDR3 sequence reads: CASSSPVPGTQYF. The CDR3 nucleotides read TGTGCCAGCAGTTCCCCGGTGCCTGGGACGCAGTATTTT.

This clonotype has at least ten counts. V usage is TRBV7-2 and J usage is TRBJ1-3, with a tentative D call TRBD1 (6 bases). This CDR3 has 18 amino acids. Trimming cost V 0 bases and J 5 bases, with 20 bases left between them. The germline V gene has CDR1 SGHTA and CDR2 FQGNSA. The CDR3 loop is CASSLAGAGLWGRNTIYF. The CDR3 bases are TGTGCCAGCAGCTTAGCGGGGGCAGGTCTTTGGGGACGAAACACCATATATTTT.

This clonotype appeared a few times. The chain links TRBV12-3 or TRBV12-4 to TRBJ1-2, with D hard to call. V was pared by 6 bases and J by 8 bases, with 13 bases between. CDR3 length equals 12 residues. DNA of the CDR3: TGTGCCAGCAGCCCGGCCTGGGAAGGCTACACCTTC. Translating gives CASSPAWEGYTF.

The gene calls are TRBV5-8 and TRBJ1-1; no definite D call. CDR1 and CDR2 from the germline V gene are SGHTS and YDEGEE. V was cut by 5 bases and J by 0 bases, with 14 bases left in between. The CDR3 is 15 amino acids. The CDR3 is CASSFRSGMNTEAFF. The CDR3 DNA follows: TGTGCCAGCAGTTTTCGCTCGGGGATGAACACTGAAGCTTTCTTT.

This clonotype was seen ten or more times. The chain recombines TRBV4-1 with TRBJ2-1, with a weak D call TRBD1 (7 bases). CDR1 and CDR2 (germline): MGHRA, YSYEKL. This CDR3 spans 13 amino acids. V lost 4 bases and J lost 8, with 12 bases in between. The CDR3 sequence is CASSLRGADEQFF. The CDR3 coding sequence is TGCGCCAGCAGCCTCAGGGGGGCTGATGAGCAGTTCTTC.

This clonotype has a handful of counts. The chain joins TRBV27 to TRBJ2-1, with TRBD1 identical over 11 bases. Germline loops: CDR1 MNHEY, CDR2 SMNVEV (reference sequence). Unmatched junction bases numbered 7, after V lost 5 bases and J lost 10 bases. CDR3 length: 14 residues. DNA of the CDR3: TGTGCCAGCAGTACGGGACAGGGGGTGTTGGAGCAGTTCTTC. Protein product: CASSTGQGVLEQFF.

The chain carries TRBV4-1 and TRBJ1-2; 7 bases agree with TRBD1. Germline CDR1 MGHRA, CDR2 YSYEKL. The length of the CDR3 is 16 residues. The ends lost 2 bases at V and 3 bases at J; junction bases unmatched: 9. CDR3 sequence (DNA): TGCGCCAGCAGCCAATGGGGGGGAGGGGGCGACTATGGCTACACCTTC. The encoded protein is CASSQWGGGGDYGYTF.

The chain employs TRBV25-1 and TRBJ2-5; 7 nucleotides line up with TRBD1. The trim removed 0 bases at V and 2 bases at J, leaving 3 bases unmatched. In germline, CDR1 is MGHDK, CDR2 SYGVNS. This CDR3 region has 15 residues. DNA for the CDR3: TGTGCCAGCAGTGAATATATGGGACAGCAAGAGACCCAGTACTTC. It is translated as CASSEYMGQQETQYF. Based on the CDR3 plus reference TRBV25-1 and TRBJ2-5, the full variable domain is EADIYQTPRYLVIGTGKKITLECSQTMGHDKMYWYQQDPGMELHLIHYSYGVNSTEKGDLSSESTVSRIRTEHFPLTLESARPSHTSQYLCASSEYMGQQETQYFGPGTRLLVL.

The chain employs TRBV6-2 or TRBV6-3 and TRBJ1-6; D gene unclear. With 6 bases removed from V and 3 bases from J, the gap between germline ends came to 9 bases. CDR1 MNHEY and CDR2 SVGEGT come from the germline V gene. This CDR3 has 14 residues. For the CDR3, the DNA is TGTGCCAGCAGCGCAATGATCTATAATTCACCCCTCCACTTT. Translated, it gives CASSAMIYNSPLHF.

This clonotype was recorded at least ten times. V and J are TRBV7-2 and TRBJ1-1; the D gene is possibly TRBD1 (5 bases). Germline V gene sequence: CDR1 SGHTA, CDR2 FQGNSA. This CDR3 is 16 amino acids long. The V and J ends lost 3 bases and 6 bases respectively, with 20 bases between them. In DNA form, the CDR3 reads TGTGCCAGCAGCTTTCAATTCCGGACCAGGGCTTCTGAAGCTTTCTTT. Translating it yields CASSFQFRTRASEAFF.

The chain's CDR3 is CASKRGRASAGELFF. Here the CDR3 DNA reads TGTGCCAGCAAAAGGGGCCGTGCGAGCGCCGGGGAGCTGTTTTTT. The chain is built from TRBV28 and TRBJ2-2; a weak D match, TRBD1 (5 bases). V was shortened by 7 bases and J by 6 bases, with 18 bases between the two germline ends. Germline V gene data show CDR1 as MDHEN and CDR2 as SYDVKM. This CDR3 has 15 amino acids.

The chain uses TRBV19 and TRBJ1-2, with 7 bases identical to TRBD1. The CDR3 contains 17 residues. From germline, CDR1 is LNHDA and CDR2 SQIVND (reference sequence). Unmatched junction bases numbered 13, after V lost 5 bases and J lost 1 base. The CDR3 coding sequence is TGTGCCAGTAGTGTGACTGCACTGGGACAGCTTAACTATGGCTACACCTTC. Its protein product is CASSVTALGQLNYGYTF.

In its sample, this clonotype was seen a few times. CDR3 sequence (DNA): TGTGCCAGCAGCTCCTTAGCGGGAGGGAGCTCCTACAATGAGCAGTTCTTC. Protein product: CASSSLAGGSSYNEQFF. The gene calls are TRBV7-2 and TRBJ2-1, with 11 bases matching TRBD2. The CDR3 has 17 residues. In germline, CDR1 is SGHTA, CDR2 FQGNSA. J gave up 0 bases and V 4 bases, and 5 bases lay outside the gene matches.

This clonotype has at least ten counts. The chain recombines TRBV6-1 with TRBJ2-1; D might be TRBD1 (6 bases). Trimming left V 6 bases short and J 0 bases short, with 12 bases between. CDR1 is MNHNS and CDR2 is SASEGT in the germline V gene. The CDR3 is 15 amino acids. This chain's CDR3 is CASSAGVSSYNEQFF. CDR3 sequence (DNA): TGTGCCAGCAGCGCAGGGGTTAGCTCCTACAATGAGCAGTTCTTC.

As regards this clonotype: Being one base from a much bigger clone, this may be a read error. The gene calls are TRBV7-2 and TRBJ2-1; D unclear. CDR3 length: 15 amino acids. CDR1 and CDR2 from the germline V gene are SGHTA and FQGNSA. CDR3 sequence: CASSAPGPSYNEHFF. The CDR3, as DNA: TGTGCCAGCAGCGCCCCAGGCCCCTCCTACAATGAGCATTTCTTC.

This clonotype was picked up one time. The genes are TRBV27 and TRBJ1-1; D unresolved. The V end lost 4 bases, the J end lost 1 base, and 7 bases lay between the germline ends. The germline gives CDR1 MNHEY, CDR2 SMNVEV (reference sequence). This CDR3 contains 13 residues. CDR3 nucleotide sequence: TGTGCCAGCAGTTCGTACAAGAACACTGAAGCTTTCTTT. It yields the protein CASSSYKNTEAFF.

The chain recombines TRBV6-5 with TRBJ1-2; 9 nucleotides align to TRBD1. Per germline, CDR1 MNHEY and CDR2 SVGAGI. The ends lost 5 bases at V and 5 bases at J; junction bases unmatched: 36. This CDR3 comprises 24 residues. CDR3 region: CASSMGQGSRHRQPYGRWYYGYTF. As DNA, the CDR3 is TGTGCCAGCAGTATGGGACAGGGTTCTCGACATCGACAGCCATATGGAAGGTGGTATTATGGCTACACCTTC.

The chain is built from TRBV15 and TRBJ1-5, with 7 bases lining up with TRBD1. Germline lookup yields CDR1 LNHNV and CDR2 YYDKDF (reference sequence). The CDR3 is 17 amino acids. V shed 5 bases, J shed 3 bases, and the junction held 13 bases outside the gene matches. CDR3 residues: CATSAGWRGQFNQPQHF. In nucleotides, the CDR3 is TGTGCCACCAGCGCGGGTTGGAGGGGACAGTTCAATCAGCCCCAGCATTTT.

The V gene is TRBV6-2 or TRBV6-3, the J gene TRBJ2-3, with a possible D match to TRBD2 (5 bases). This CDR3 is built from 14 residues. The V end was cut by 4 bases, the J end by 6 bases, with 14 bases between. Looked up from germline, CDR1 is MNHEY and CDR2 is SVGEGT. The DNA for the CDR3 is TGTGCCAGCAGTTTCGTAGCGATCCAGGATACGCAGTATTTT. Its protein is CASSFVAIQDTQYF.